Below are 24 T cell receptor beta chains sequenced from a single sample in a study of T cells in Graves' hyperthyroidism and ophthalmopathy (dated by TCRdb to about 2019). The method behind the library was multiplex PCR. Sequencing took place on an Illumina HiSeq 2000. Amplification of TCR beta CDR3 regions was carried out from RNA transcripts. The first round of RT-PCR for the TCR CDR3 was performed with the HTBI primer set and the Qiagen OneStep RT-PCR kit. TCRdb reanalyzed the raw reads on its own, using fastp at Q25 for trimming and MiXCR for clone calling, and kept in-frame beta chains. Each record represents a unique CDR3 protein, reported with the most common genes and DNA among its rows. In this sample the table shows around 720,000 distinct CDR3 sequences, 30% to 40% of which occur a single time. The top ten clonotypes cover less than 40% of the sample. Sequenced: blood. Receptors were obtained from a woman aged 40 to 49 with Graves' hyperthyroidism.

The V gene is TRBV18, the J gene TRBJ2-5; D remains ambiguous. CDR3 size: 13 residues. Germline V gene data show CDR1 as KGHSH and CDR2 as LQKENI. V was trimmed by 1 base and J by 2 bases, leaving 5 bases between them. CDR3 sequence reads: CASSPLEQETQYF. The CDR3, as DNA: TGTGCCAGCTCACCACTAGAGCAAGAGACCCAGTACTTC.

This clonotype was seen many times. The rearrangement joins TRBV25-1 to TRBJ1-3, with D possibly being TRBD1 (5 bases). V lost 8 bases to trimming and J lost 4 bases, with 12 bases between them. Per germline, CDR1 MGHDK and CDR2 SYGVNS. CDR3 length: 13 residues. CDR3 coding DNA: TGTGCCAGCCAACGGGGCATGGGAAACACCATATATTTT. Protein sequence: CASQRGMGNTIYF.

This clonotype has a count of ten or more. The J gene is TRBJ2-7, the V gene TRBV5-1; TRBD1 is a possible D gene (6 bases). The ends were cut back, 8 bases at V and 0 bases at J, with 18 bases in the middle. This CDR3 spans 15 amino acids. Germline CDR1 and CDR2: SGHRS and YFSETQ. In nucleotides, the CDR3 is TGCGCCAGTTACATAACCCCAGGGGTCTCCTACGAGCAGTACTTC. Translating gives CASYITPGVSYEQYF.

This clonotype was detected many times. The CDR3 loop reads CASSPADRNTEAFF. CDR3 nucleotide sequence: TGTGCCAGCAGCCCCGCGGACAGAAACACTGAAGCTTTCTTT. The V call is TRBV7-9, the J call TRBJ1-1; D is possibly TRBD1 (6 bases). V lost 5 bases and J lost 2, with 12 bases in between. The CDR3 runs 14 residues. Germline-derived CDR1 and CDR2 are SEHNR and FQNEAQ (reference sequence).

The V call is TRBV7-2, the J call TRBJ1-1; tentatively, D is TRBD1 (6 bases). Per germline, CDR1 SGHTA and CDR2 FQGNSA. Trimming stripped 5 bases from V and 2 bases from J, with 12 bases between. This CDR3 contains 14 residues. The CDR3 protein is CASSVQGPNTEAFF. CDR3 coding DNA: TGTGCCAGCAGCGTACAGGGCCCCAACACTGAAGCTTTCTTT.

The CDR3 spells CASSSRTGYDSGANVLTF. The CDR3 nucleotides are TGTGCCAGCAGTTCACGGACAGGGTACGATTCTGGGGCCAACGTCCTGACTTTC. The chain is built from TRBV6-2 or TRBV6-3 and TRBJ2-6; 8 bases align to TRBD1. V gave up 4 bases and J gave up 1 base; unmatched junction bases: 9. This CDR3 comprises 18 residues. Germline CDR1 reads MNHEY; CDR2 reads SVGEGT.

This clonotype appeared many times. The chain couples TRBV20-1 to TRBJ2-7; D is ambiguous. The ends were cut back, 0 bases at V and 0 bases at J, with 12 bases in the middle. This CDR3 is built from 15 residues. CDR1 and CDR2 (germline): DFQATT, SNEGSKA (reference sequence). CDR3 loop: CSARDSTTSSYEQYF. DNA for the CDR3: TGCAGTGCTAGAGATTCTACGACAAGCTCCTACGAGCAGTACTTC.

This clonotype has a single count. CDR3 residues: CASSLNLAGKETQYF. CDR3 DNA sequence: TGTGCCAGCAGCTTAAACCTAGCGGGGAAAGAGACCCAGTACTTC. The chain is built from TRBV7-3 and TRBJ2-5, with 9 bases identical to TRBD2. Germline assignment: CDR1 SGHTA and CDR2 FQGTGA. The J segment lost 3 bases and the V segment lost 1 base, leaving 3 bases of the junction unmatched. The CDR3 loop spans 15 amino acids.

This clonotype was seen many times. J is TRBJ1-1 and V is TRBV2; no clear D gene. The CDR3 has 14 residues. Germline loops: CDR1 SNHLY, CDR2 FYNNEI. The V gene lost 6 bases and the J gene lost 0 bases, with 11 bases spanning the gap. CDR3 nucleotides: TGTGCCAGCAGGGTGTCGGGGTTGAACACTGAAGCTTTCTTT. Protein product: CASRVSGLNTEAFF.

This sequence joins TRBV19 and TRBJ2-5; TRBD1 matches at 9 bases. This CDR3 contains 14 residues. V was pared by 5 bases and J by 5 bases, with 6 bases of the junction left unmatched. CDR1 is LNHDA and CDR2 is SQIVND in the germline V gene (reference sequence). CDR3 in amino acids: CASSFGQGLETQYF. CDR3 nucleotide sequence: TGTGCCAGTAGTTTCGGACAGGGGTTGGAGACCCAGTACTTC.

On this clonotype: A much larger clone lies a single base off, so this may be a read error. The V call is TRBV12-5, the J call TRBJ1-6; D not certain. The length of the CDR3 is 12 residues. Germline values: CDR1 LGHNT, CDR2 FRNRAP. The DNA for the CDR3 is TGTGCTAGTGGGATTTCGGGTTCACCCCCCCACTTT. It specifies CASGISGSPPHF. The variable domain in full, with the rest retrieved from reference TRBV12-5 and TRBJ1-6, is DARVTQTPRHKVTEMGQEVTMRCQPILGHNTVFWYRQTMMQGLELLAYFRNRAPLDDSGMPKDRFSAEMPDATLATLKIQPSEPRDSAVYFCASGISGSPPHFGNGTRLTVT.

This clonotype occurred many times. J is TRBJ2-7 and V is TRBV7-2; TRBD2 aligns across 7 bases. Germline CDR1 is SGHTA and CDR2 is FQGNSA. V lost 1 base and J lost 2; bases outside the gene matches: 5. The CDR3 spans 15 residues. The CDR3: CASSLERGAAYEQYF. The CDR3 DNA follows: TGTGCCAGCAGCTTAGAGCGGGGAGCAGCCTACGAGCAGTACTTC.

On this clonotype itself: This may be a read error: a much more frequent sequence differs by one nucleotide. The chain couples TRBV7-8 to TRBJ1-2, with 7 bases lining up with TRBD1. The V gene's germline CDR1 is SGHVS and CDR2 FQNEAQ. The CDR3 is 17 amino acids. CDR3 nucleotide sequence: TGCGCCAGCAGCCAAGAGTCCCGGGGACAGCTCCCTTATGGCTACACCTTC. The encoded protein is CASSQESRGQLPYGYTF.

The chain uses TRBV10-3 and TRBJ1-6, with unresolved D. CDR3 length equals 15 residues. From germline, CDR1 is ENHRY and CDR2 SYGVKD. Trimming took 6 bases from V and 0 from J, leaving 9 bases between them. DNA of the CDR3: TGTGCCATCAGCGGAGCGAGCTCCTATAATTCACCCCTCCACTTT. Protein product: CAISGASSYNSPLHF.

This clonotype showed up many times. The chain's CDR3 is CASSQTYEQYF. The CDR3 nucleotides read TGTGCCAGCAGCCAAACCTACGAGCAGTACTTC. This chain joins TRBV14 and TRBJ2-7; D not resolved. Germline loops: CDR1 SGHDN, CDR2 FVKESK. This CDR3 has 11 residues. V was clipped by 2 bases and J by 2 bases, with 1 base between them.

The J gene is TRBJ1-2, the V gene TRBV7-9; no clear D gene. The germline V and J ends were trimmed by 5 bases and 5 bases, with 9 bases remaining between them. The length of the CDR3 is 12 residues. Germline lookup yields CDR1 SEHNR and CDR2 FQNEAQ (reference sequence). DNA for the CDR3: TGTGCCAGCAGCATTGACGGATATGGCTACACCTTC. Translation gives CASSIDGYGYTF.

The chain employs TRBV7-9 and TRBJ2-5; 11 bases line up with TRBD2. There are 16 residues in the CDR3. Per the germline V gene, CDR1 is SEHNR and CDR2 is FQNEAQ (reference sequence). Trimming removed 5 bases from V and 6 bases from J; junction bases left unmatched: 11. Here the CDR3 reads CASSGSSGRAVKTQYF. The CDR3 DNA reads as TGTGCCAGCAGCGGGAGTAGCGGGAGGGCCGTAAAGACCCAGTACTTC.

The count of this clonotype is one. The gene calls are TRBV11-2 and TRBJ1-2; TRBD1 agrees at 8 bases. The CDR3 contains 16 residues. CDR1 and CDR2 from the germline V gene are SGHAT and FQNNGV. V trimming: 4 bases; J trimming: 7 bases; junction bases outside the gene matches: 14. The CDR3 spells CASSYAPGQGYGGYTF. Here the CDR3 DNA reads TGTGCCAGCAGCTATGCACCTGGACAGGGCTATGGTGGCTACACCTTC.

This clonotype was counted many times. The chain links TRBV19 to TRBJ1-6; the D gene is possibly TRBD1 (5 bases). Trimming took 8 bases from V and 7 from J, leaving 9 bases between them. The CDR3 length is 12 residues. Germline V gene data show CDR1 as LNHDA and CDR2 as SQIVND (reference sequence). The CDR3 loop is CASQQGNSPLHF. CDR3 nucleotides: TGTGCCAGTCAGCAGGGCAATTCACCCCTCCACTTT.

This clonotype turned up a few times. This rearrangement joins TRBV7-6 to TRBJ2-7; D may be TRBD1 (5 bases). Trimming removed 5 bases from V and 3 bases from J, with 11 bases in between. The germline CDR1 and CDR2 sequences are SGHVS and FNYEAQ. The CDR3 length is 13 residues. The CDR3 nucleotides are TGTGCCAGCAGCCTAGGACACTTCTACGAGCAGTACTTC. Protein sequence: CASSLGHFYEQYF.

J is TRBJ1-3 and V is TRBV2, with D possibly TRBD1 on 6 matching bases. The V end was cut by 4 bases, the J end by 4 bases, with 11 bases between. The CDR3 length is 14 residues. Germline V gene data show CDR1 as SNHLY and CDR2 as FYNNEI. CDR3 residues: CASSGQAQGNTIYF. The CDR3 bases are TGTGCCAGCAGTGGACAGGCCCAGGGAAACACCATATATTTT.

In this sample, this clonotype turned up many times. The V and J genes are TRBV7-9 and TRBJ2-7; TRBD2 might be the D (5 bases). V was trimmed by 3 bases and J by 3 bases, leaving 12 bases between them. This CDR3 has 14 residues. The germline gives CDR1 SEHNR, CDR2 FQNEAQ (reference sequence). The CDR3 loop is CASSLRGIHYEQYF. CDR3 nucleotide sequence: TGTGCCAGCAGCTTGAGAGGGATACACTACGAGCAGTACTTC.

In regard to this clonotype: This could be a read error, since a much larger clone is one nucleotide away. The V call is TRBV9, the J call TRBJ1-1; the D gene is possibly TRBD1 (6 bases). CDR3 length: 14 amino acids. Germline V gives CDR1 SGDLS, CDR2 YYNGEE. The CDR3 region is CASSVGGGGTEASF. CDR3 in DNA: TGTGCCAGCAGCGTAGGGGGTGGGGGCACTGAAGCTTCCTTT.

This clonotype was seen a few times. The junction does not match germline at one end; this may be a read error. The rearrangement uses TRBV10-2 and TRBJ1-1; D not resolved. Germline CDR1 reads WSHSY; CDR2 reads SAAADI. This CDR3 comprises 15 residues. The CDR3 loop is CASSYSSEGNTEAFF. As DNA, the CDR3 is TGTGCCAGCAGTTACTCTTCGGAGGGCAACACTGAAGCTTTCTTT.